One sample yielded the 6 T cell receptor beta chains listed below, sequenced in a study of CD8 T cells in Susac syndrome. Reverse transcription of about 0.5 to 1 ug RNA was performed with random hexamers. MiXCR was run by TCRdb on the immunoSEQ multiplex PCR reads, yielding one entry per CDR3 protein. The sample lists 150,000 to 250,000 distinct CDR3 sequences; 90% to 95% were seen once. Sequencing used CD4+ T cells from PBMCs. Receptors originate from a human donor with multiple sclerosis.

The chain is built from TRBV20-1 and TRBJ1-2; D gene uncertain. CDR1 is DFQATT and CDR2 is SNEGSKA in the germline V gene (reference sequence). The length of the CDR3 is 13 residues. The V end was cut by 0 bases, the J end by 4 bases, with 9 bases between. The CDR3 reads CSARDNDGYGYTF. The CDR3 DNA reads TGCAGTGCTAGAGATAACGATGGCTATGGCTACACCTTC.

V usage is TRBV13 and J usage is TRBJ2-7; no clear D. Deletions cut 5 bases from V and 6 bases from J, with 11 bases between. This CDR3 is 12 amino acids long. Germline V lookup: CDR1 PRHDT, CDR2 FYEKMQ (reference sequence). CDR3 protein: CASSPRRSEQYF. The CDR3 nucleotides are TGTGCCAGCAGCCCTCGCCGCAGCGAGCAGTACTTC.

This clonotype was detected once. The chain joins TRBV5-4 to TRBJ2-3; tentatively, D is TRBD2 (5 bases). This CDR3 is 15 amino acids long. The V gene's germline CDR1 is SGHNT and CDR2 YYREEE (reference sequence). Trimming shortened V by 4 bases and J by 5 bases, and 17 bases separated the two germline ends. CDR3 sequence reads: CASSTGSGDGDTQYF. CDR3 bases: TGTGCCAGCAGCACGGGGTCCGGGGATGGAGATACGCAGTATTTT.

This chain's CDR3 is CASSKDFGQLEGRRHNEQFF. CDR3 coding DNA: TGTGCCAGCAGCAAAGACTTCGGACAGTTGGAGGGTCGCCGCCACAATGAGCAGTTCTTC. The gene calls are TRBV21-1 and TRBJ2-1; TRBD1, the table's D call, lacks a check against the DNA. TRBV21-1 is listed as a pseudogene. The CDR3 runs to 20 residues.

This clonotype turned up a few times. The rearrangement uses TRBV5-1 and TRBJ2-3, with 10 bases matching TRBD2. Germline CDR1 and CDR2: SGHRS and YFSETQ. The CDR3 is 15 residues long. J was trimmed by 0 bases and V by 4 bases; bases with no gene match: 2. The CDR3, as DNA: TGCGCCAGCAGCGCGACTAGCGGGAGCACAGATACGCAGTATTTT. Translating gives CASSATSGSTDTQYF.

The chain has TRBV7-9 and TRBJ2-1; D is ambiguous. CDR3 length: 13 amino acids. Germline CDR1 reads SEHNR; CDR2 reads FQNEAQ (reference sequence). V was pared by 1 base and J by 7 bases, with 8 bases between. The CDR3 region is CASSLDTGNEQFF. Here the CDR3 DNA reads TGTGCCAGCAGCTTAGATACTGGTAATGAGCAGTTCTTC.